These 19 T cell receptor beta chains were all obtained from the same sample, sequenced in a study of blood T cell repertoires in COVID-19 (TCRdb year 2020). The library came from the immunoSEQ multiplex PCR assay. TCRdb obtained this table from immuneACCESS and retained in-frame rearrangements with V and J assigned. These tables miss some clones; where compared with another copy, unresolved V genes account for less than half of the shortfall, and the remainder is unexplained. This sample comprises about 100,000 clones, approximately 87% of them detected only once. The ten largest clones capture 9.5% to 15% of the sample. The sequencing input was peripheral blood. These receptors came from a human donor in a cohort sampled during active COVID-19.

The rearrangement uses TRBV11-2 and TRBJ2-2, with TRBD2 identical over 7 bases. Germline V gene lookup returns CDR1 SGHAT and CDR2 FQNNGV. V lost 6 bases, J lost 6 bases, and 7 bases stayed unmatched. The CDR3 sequence is 14 residues long. This chain's CDR3 is CASSPSGIPGELFF. CDR3 sequence (DNA): TGTGCCAGCAGTCCCAGCGGGATACCCGGGGAGCTGTTTTTT. Complete variable domain (other parts from reference TRBV11-2 and TRBJ2-2): EAGVAQSPRYKIIEKRQSVAFWCNPISGHATLYWYQQILGQGPKLLIQFQNNGVVDDSQLPKDRFSAERLKGVDSTLKIQPAKLEDSAVYLCASSPSGIPGELFFGEGSRLTVL.

This clone was found once. The J gene is TRBJ1-2, the V gene TRBV18; tentative D call: TRBD1 (5 bases). CDR3 length: 16 residues. Per the germline V gene, CDR1 is KGHSH and CDR2 is LQKENI. V lost 3 bases and J 0 bases, leaving 14 bases between the germline ends. As DNA, the CDR3 is TGTGCCAGCTCACCCCAGGGAGGGGAGTCTAACTATGGCTACACCTTC. This gives the protein CASSPQGGESNYGYTF.

V usage is TRBV19 and J usage is TRBJ2-5, with 10 bases that match TRBD2. This CDR3 spans 17 amino acids. Germline V gene sequence: CDR1 LNHDA, CDR2 SQIVND (reference sequence). V gave up 3 bases and J gave up 0 bases; unmatched junction bases: 7. DNA for the CDR3: TGTGCCAGTAGTATTGGTACTAGCGGGAAGTACCAAGAGACCCAGTACTTC. Translation gives CASSIGTSGKYQETQYF.

This clone is categorized as medium-sized. The rearrangement links TRBV10-3 to TRBJ1-2, with a tentative D call TRBD1 (5 bases). This CDR3 has 18 residues. Trimming removed 3 bases from V and 1 base from J, with 21 bases in between. Germline V gives CDR1 ENHRY, CDR2 SYGVKD. CDR3 in DNA: TGTGCCATCAGTGAAGAGGTGGACAAGGGCCTACTTAACTATGGCTACACCTTC. Protein: CAISEEVDKGLLNYGYTF.

The CDR3 sequence: CASSLLGQGAWGLFF. CDR3 nucleotide sequence: TGTGCCAGCAGCTTATTGGGACAGGGGGCATGGGGGCTGTTTTTT. The chain carries TRBV7-2 and TRBJ2-2; 12 positions agree with TRBD1. CDR1 is SGHTA and CDR2 is FQGNSA in the germline V gene. The CDR3 has 15 residues. The V and J ends lost 2 bases and 13 bases, in that order; junction bases with no gene match: 8. Full variable domain (missing parts from reference TRBV7-2 and TRBJ2-2): GAGVSQSPSNKVTEKGKDVELRCDPISGHTALYWYRQSLGQGLEFLIYFQGNSAPDKSGLPSDRFSAERTGGSVSTLTIQRTQQEDSAVYLCASSLLGQGAWGLFFGEGSRLTVL.

The chain employs TRBV4-1 and TRBJ2-3; TRBD2 matches at 8 bases. CDR1 is MGHRA and CDR2 is YSYEKL in the germline V gene. V lost 0 bases and J lost 2; bases outside the gene matches: 10. This CDR3 is 18 amino acids long. The CDR3 DNA follows: TGCGCCAGCAGCCAAGATAGAGGGCTAGCGGGCTCCACAGATACGCAGTATTTT. This encodes CASSQDRGLAGSTDTQYF.

The rearrangement joins TRBV30 to TRBJ2-7; TRBD1 agrees at 7 bases. There are 14 residues in the CDR3. V gave up 2 bases and J gave up 2 bases; unmatched junction bases: 6. Germline lookup yields CDR1 GTSNPN and CDR2 SVGIG (reference sequence). CDR3 residues: CAWSRRQGPYEQYF. The CDR3 nucleotides read TGTGCCTGGAGTCGTAGACAGGGACCCTACGAGCAGTACTTC.

The J gene is TRBJ1-4, the V gene TRBV7-9; D not certain. Germline CDR1 is SEHNR and CDR2 is FQNEAQ (reference sequence). Trimming cost V 5 bases and J 0 bases, with 7 bases left between them. The CDR3 covers 14 residues. Here the CDR3 reads CASSLLTTNEKLFF. The DNA of the CDR3 is TGTGCCAGCAGCCTACTAACAACTAATGAAAAACTGTTTTTT.

This rearrangement joins TRBV7-2 to TRBJ2-7, with D possibly matching TRBD2 (7 bases). V lost 4 bases to trimming and J lost 4 bases, with 23 bases between them. The germline gives CDR1 SGHTA, CDR2 FQGNSA. This CDR3 region has 17 residues. The CDR3 loop reads CASSSGGQGRVRYEQYF. CDR3 in DNA: TGTGCCAGCAGCTCGGGAGGTCAGGGGAGGGTACGGTACGAGCAGTACTTC.

V gene TRBV3-1 (or the pseudogene TRBV3-2) combines with J gene TRBJ1-2; D gene unclear. Trimming removed 1 base at V and 7 bases at J, with 16 bases between. Germline V gene lookup returns CDR1 LGHDT and CDR2 YNNKEL (reference sequence). The length of the CDR3 is 15 residues. The CDR3: CASSQAAGETGGYTF. Here the CDR3 DNA reads TGTGCCAGCAGCCAAGCGGCGGGAGAGACTGGTGGCTACACCTTC.

The chain couples TRBV7-2 to TRBJ2-1; TRBD2 aligns across 8 bases. V was clipped by 3 bases and J by 7 bases; unmatched bases: 8. The length of the CDR3 is 15 residues. Looked up from germline, CDR1 is SGHTA and CDR2 is FQGNSA. The CDR3 sequence is CASSLVGREENEQFF. CDR3 coding DNA: TGTGCCAGCAGCTTGGTCGGGCGGGAGGAGAATGAGCAGTTCTTC.

CDR3 in amino acids: CATSPGQIYNEQFF. CDR3 nucleotides: TGTGCCACCAGTCCGGGACAGATATACAATGAGCAGTTCTTC. This chain links TRBV15 with TRBJ2-1; 7 bases are shared with TRBD1. The V gene's germline CDR1 is LNHNV and CDR2 YYDKDF (reference sequence). J lost 4 bases, V lost 6 bases, and 6 bases had no gene match. This CDR3 comprises 14 residues.

The chain has TRBV5-4 and TRBJ2-5, with 7 bases matching TRBD1. This CDR3 has 15 amino acids. The V segment lost 3 bases and the J segment 2 bases; nucleotides outside the gene matches: 7. Germline CDR1 and CDR2: SGHNT and YYREEE (reference sequence). The CDR3 sequence: CASSWGQSSQETQYF. For the CDR3, the DNA is TGTGCCAGCAGCTGGGGACAGAGCTCACAAGAGACCCAGTACTTC.

This sequence joins TRBV27 and TRBJ2-7; TRBD1 agrees at 11 bases. The CDR3 length is 16 residues. Per germline, CDR1 MNHEY and CDR2 SMNVEV (reference sequence). V dropped 2 bases and J dropped 4; count of bases not matched to a gene: 7. The CDR3 DNA is TGTGCCAGCAGTTTACGCGGACAGGGGGCCGCGTACGAGCAGTACTTC. This gives the protein CASSLRGQGAAYEQYF.

The gene calls are TRBV7-9 and TRBJ1-2, with unresolved D. Germline loops: CDR1 SEHNR, CDR2 FQNEAQ (reference sequence). The CDR3 runs to 16 residues. The germline V and J ends were trimmed by 1 base and 7 bases, with 19 bases remaining between them. The CDR3 spells CASSLDGVSSSFGYTF. CDR3 nucleotide sequence: TGTGCCAGCAGCTTAGATGGAGTATCCTCTAGTTTTGGCTACACCTTC.

The chain has TRBV7-8 and TRBJ1-6; 11 bases map to TRBD1. Germline trimming cut 4 bases from V and 10 bases from J; bases unmatched to any gene: 9. CDR1 and CDR2 (germline): SGHVS, FQNEAQ. This CDR3 spans 16 amino acids. CDR3 nucleotides: TGTGCCAGCAGCTCGACCTCCGGGACAGGGGGATCACCCCTCCACTTT. Protein sequence: CASSSTSGTGGSPLHF.

V is TRBV5-1 and J is TRBJ2-5; 7 bases match TRBD2. CDR3 length equals 15 residues. Germline lookup yields CDR1 SGHRS and CDR2 YFSETQ. The V and J ends lost 1 base and 3 bases, in that order; junction bases with no gene match: 6. DNA for the CDR3: TGCGCCAGCAGCTTGAGGTTCGCGGGAGAAGAGACCCAGTACTTC. Protein product: CASSLRFAGEETQYF.

This chain links TRBV4-3 with TRBJ1-1; TRBD1 matches at 10 bases. The V gene end was trimmed by 4 bases and the J gene end by 11 bases; junction bases not matched to a gene: 7. The CDR3 has 13 amino acids. Germline CDR1 LGHNA, CDR2 YSLEER. This CDR3 is CASSPQRTGGAFF. CDR3 nucleotide sequence: TGCGCCAGCAGCCCTCAGAGGACAGGGGGTGCTTTCTTT.

The chain links TRBV5-1 to TRBJ1-4; D not certain. V lost 3 bases and J lost 3, with 9 bases in between. Germline V CDR1 and CDR2: SGHRS, YFSETQ. This CDR3 region has 14 residues. The CDR3 here is CASSSGGSNEKLFF. CDR3 in DNA: TGCGCCAGCAGCTCGGGCGGGTCTAATGAAAAACTGTTTTTT.